The T cell receptor beta chain under discussion was sequenced for a study of cytomegalovirus exposure and HLA in healthy donors. Notes on the study in general: Common viral pathogens seemed, in a later analysis, to connect with several of the most significant clusters. Certain sequence variants were highly shared and formed a cluster, and this cluster was likely a sequencing artifact. When a later analysis compared HLA-associated TCR beta chains with equally common others, the HLA-associated chains turned out to be more clonally expanded and to have lower generation probabilities.

Remarks on this clone: The target antigen is unknown. This specimen includes other DNA sequences encoding the same CDR3.

PCR primers comprised 60 Vbeta and 13 Jbeta primers. Here immunoSEQ multiplex PCR was the method, and the copy in TCRdb shows in-frame clones only, minus some. Among 220,000 or so clones, 75% were seen once, and the ten largest hold 1.8%. The germline V and J ends were trimmed by 0 bases and 6 bases, with 6 bases remaining between them. The CDR3 totals 13 residues. Germline V gives CDR1 PRHDT, CDR2 FYEKMQ (reference sequence). The sample comprised PBMCs. This clonotype was obtained from a woman aged 25-40 years in good health and CMV-seronegative. V and J are TRBV13 and TRBJ2-4, with a possible D match to TRBD1 (6 bases). CDR3 in amino acids: CASSLGQGNIQYF. CDR3 bases: TGTGCCAGCAGCTTAGGACAGGGAAACATTCAGTACTTC.